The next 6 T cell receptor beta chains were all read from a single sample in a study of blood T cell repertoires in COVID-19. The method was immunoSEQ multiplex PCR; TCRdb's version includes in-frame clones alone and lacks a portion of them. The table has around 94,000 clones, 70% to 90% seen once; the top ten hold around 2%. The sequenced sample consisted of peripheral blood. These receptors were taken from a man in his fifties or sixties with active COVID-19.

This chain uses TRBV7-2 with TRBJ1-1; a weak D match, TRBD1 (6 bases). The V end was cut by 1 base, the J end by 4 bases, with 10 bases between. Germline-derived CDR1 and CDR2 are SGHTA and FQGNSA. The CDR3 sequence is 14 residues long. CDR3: CASSLDTGSTEAFF. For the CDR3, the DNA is TGTGCCAGCAGCTTAGACACAGGGTCCACTGAAGCTTTCTTT.

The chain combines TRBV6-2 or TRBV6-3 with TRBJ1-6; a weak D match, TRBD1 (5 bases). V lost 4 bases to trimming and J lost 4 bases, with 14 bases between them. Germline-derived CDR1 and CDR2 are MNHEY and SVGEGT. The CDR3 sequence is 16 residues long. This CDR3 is CASSSATRGYNSPLHF. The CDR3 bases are TGTGCCAGCAGTTCGGCCACACGGGGGTATAATTCACCCCTCCACTTT.

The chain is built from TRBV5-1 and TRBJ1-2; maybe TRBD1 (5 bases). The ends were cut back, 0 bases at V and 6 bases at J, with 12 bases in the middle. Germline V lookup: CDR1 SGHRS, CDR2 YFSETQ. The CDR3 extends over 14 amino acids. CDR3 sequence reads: CASSLGWGVDGYTF. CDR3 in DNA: TGCGCCAGCAGCTTGGGATGGGGGGTTGATGGCTACACCTTC.

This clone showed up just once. CDR3 in amino acids: CASSYLETQYF. For the CDR3, the DNA is TGTGCCAGCAGTTACCTAGAGACCCAGTACTTC. The V gene is TRBV6-2 or TRBV6-3, the J gene TRBJ2-5; no reliable D call. Germline lookup yields CDR1 MNHEY and CDR2 SVGEGT. CDR3 length: 11 amino acids. Trimming left V 2 bases short and J 4 bases short, with 2 bases between.

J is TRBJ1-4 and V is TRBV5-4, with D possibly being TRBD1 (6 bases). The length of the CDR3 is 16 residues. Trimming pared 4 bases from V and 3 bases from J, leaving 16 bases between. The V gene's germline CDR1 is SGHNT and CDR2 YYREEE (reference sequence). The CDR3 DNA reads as TGTGCCAGCAGCCCGGGGGCGGGGGGCTCTAATGAAAAACTGTTTTTT. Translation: CASSPGAGGSNEKLFF.

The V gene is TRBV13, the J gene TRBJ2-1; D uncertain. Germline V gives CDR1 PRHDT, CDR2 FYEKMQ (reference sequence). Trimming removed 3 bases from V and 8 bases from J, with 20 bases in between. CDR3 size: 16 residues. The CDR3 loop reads CASSFMQGAALDEQFF. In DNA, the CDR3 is TGTGCCAGCAGCTTCATGCAAGGCGCGGCATTGGATGAGCAGTTCTTC.